These 2 T cell receptor beta chains originate from one sample sequenced in a study of cytomegalovirus exposure and HLA in healthy donors. It was with 60 Vbeta and 13 Jbeta primers that the PCR ran. The assay was immunoSEQ multiplex PCR, and TCRdb's table has in-frame clones only and misses some. Of almost 95,000 clones listed, over 65% are singletons. The sample comprised PBMCs. The source of these receptors is a man aged 25-45 years in good health and CMV-seronegative.

The V and J genes are TRBV5-5 and TRBJ1-2; D not resolved. V was pared by 0 bases and J by 3 bases, with 18 bases between. CDR1 is SGHKS, CDR2 YYEKEE, per germline (reference sequence). This CDR3 has 17 amino acids. The CDR3 DNA follows: TGTGCCAGCAGCTTGGAGCCCCCAGGAGGGAGGTACTATGGCTACACCTTC. Protein product: CASSLEPPGGRYYGYTF.

This rearrangement joins TRBV9 to TRBJ2-3, with 10 bases identical to TRBD2. The CDR3 consists of 16 residues. Unmatched junction bases numbered 6, after V lost 0 bases and J lost 5 bases. The germline CDR1 and CDR2 sequences are SGDLS and YYNGEE. CDR3 region: CASSVGIAGGGDTQYF. DNA of the CDR3: TGTGCCAGCAGCGTAGGGATAGCGGGAGGTGGAGATACGCAGTATTTT.